This T cell receptor beta chain was identified in a study of cytomegalovirus exposure and HLA in healthy donors. Primers: 60 Vbeta forward and 13 Jbeta reverse. Generated by immunoSEQ multiplex PCR, the TCRdb table keeps only in-frame clones and is missing some. The sample holds about 76,000 clones; roughly 70% are singletons and the top ten take roughly 4.9%. The study's findings and limits: Among donors in an Asian-associated ancestry cluster, a later analysis reportedly found fewer N-insertions than the roughly 700-donor mean.

Details on this clone: Its antigen remains unknown.

Sequencing was performed on PBMCs. This TCR derives from a man aged 60-69 years in good health and CMV-seropositive.

The CDR3 sequence: CASSESSSGRPNEQFF. As DNA, the CDR3 is TGCGCCAGCAGTGAGTCGTCTAGCGGGAGACCCAATGAGCAGTTCTTC. The chain links TRBV10-2 to TRBJ2-1; 10 bases map to TRBD2. CDR1 and CDR2 (germline): WSHSY, SAAADI. After removal of 0 bases from V and 6 bases from J, the junction contained 5 bases not matched to a gene. There are 16 residues in the CDR3.